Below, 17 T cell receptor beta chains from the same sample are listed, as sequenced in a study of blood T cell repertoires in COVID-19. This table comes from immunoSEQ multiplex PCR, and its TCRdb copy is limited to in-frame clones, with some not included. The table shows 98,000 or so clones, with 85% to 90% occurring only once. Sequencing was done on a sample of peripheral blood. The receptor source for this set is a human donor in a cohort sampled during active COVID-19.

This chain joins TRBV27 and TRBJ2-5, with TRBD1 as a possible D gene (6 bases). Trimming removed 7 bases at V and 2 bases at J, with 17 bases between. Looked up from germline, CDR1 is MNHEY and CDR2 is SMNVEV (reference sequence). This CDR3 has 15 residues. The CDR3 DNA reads TGTGCCAGCAAAAAATTCACAGGGCCTCAAGAGACCCAGTACTTC. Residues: CASKKFTGPQETQYF.

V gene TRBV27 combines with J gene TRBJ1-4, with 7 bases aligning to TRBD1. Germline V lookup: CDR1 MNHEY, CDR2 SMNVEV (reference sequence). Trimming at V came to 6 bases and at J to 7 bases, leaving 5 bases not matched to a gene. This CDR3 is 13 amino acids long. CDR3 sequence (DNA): TGTGCCAGCAGAACCTCAGGGGGTGAAAAACTGTTTTTT. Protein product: CASRTSGGEKLFF. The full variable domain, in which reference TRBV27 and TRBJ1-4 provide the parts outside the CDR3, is EAQVTQNPRYLITVTGKKLTVTCSQNMNHEYMSWYRQDPGLGLRQIYYSMNVEVTDKGDVPEGYKVSRKEKRNFPLILESPSPNQTSLYFCASRTSGGEKLFFGSGTQLSVL.

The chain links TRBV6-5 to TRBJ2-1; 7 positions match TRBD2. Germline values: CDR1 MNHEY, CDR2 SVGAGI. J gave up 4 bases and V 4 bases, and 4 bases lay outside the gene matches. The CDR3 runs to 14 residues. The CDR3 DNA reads TGTGCCAGCAGTTCTCCAGCGGGATACAATGAGCAGTTCTTC. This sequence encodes CASSSPAGYNEQFF.

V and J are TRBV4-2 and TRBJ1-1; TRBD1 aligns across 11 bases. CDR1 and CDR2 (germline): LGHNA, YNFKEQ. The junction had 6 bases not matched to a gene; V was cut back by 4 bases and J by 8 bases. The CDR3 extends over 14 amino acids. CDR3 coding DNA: TGTGCCAGCAGCCGCCCCGGGACAGGGGGAGAAGCTTTCTTT. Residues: CASSRPGTGGEAFF.

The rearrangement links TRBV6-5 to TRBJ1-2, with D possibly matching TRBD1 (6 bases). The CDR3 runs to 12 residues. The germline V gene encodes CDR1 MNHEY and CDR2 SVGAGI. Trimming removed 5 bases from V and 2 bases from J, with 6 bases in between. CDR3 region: CASSRGNYGYTF. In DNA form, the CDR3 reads TGTGCCAGCAGTAGGGGGAACTATGGCTACACCTTC.

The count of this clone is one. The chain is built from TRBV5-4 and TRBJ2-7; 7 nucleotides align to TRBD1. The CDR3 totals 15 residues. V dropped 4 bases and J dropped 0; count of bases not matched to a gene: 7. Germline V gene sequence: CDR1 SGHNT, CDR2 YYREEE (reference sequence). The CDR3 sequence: CASSPQTGISYEQYF. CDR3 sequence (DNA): TGTGCCAGCAGCCCTCAGACAGGGATCTCCTACGAGCAGTACTTC.

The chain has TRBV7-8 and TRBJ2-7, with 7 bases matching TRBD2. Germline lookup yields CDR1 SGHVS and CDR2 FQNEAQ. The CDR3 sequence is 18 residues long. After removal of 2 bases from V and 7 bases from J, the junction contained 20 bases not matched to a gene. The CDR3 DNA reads TGTGCCAGCAGCTTAAAGCGCGGCGGGAGTTATTCGTTTGAGGAGCAGTACTTC. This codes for CASSLKRGGSYSFEEQYF.

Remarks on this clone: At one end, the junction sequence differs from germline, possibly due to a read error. The CDR3 region has the DNA TGTGCCAGCAGCCAATTTCTAGAGGCCCAGTACTTC. It is translated as CASSQFLEAQYF. The genes are TRBV3-1 (or the pseudogene TRBV3-2) and TRBJ2-5, with D unclear. Looked up from germline, CDR1 is LGHDT and CDR2 is YNNKEL (reference sequence). There are 12 residues in the CDR3.

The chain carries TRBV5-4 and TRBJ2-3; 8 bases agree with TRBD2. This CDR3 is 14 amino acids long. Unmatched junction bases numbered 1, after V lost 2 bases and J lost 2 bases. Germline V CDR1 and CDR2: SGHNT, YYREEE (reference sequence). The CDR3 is CASSFSGTTDTQYF. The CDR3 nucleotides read TGTGCCAGCAGCTTTAGCGGGACCACAGATACGCAGTATTTT.

CDR3 protein: CASSERGGRQFF. The CDR3 DNA reads TGTGCCAGCAGTGAACGCGGGGGGAGGCAGTTCTTC. The V and J genes are TRBV6-1 and TRBJ2-1; 8 bases match TRBD2. Germline CDR1 and CDR2: MNHNS and SASEGT. The J segment lost 12 bases and the V segment lost 2 bases, leaving 3 bases of the junction unmatched. This CDR3 contains 12 residues.

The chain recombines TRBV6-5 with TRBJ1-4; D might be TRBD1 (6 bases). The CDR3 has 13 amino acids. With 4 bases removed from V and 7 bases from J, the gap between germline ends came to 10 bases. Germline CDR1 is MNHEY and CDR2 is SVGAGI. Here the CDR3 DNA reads TGTGCCAGCAGTTGGTCAGGGGCTGAAAAACTGTTTTTT. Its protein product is CASSWSGAEKLFF.

Written as DNA, the CDR3 is TGCGCCAGCAGCTTTCCAGGGACAAGGGGCTACACCTTC. Translating it yields CASSFPGTRGYTF. The chain carries TRBV5-1 and TRBJ1-2, with D possibly being TRBD1 (6 bases). V was trimmed by 2 bases and J by 8 bases, leaving 13 bases between them. The CDR3 has 13 residues. Germline V gene lookup returns CDR1 SGHRS and CDR2 YFSETQ. The whole variable domain, filled in from reference TRBV5-1 and TRBJ1-2, reads KAGVTQTPRYLIKTRGQQVTLSCSPISGHRSVSWYQQTPGQGLQFLFEYFSETQRNKGNFPGRFSGRQFSNSRSEMNVSTLELGDSALYLCASSFPGTRGYTFGSGTRLTVV.

The CDR3 coding sequence is TGTGCCAGCAGTTATTTGACCGGGACACACTCCTACGAGCAGTACTTC. The encoded protein is CASSYLTGTHSYEQYF. The chain uses TRBV6-2 or TRBV6-3 and TRBJ2-7, with D possibly matching TRBD1 (6 bases). Germline V gene sequence: CDR1 MNHEY, CDR2 SVGEGT. With 3 bases removed from V and 0 bases from J, the gap between germline ends came to 15 bases. The CDR3 consists of 16 residues.

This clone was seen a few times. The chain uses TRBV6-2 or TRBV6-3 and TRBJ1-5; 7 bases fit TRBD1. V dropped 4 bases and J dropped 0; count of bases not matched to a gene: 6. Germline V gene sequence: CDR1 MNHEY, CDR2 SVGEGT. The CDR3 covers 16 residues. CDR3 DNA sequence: TGTGCCAGCAGTTTTGGACAGGCGACTAGCAATCAGCCCCAGCATTTT. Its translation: CASSFGQATSNQPQHF.

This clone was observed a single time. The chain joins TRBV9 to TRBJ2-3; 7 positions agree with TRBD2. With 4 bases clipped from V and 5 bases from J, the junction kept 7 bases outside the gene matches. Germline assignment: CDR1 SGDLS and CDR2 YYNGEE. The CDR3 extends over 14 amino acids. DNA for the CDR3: TGTGCCAGCAGCCCCCTGGGAGGGTTAGATACGCAGTATTTT. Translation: CASSPLGGLDTQYF.

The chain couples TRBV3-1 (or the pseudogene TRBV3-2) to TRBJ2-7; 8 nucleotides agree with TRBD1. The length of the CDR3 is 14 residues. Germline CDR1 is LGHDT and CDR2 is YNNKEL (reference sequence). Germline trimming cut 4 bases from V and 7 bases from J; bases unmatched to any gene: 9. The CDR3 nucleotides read TGTGCCAGCAGCCCCACACAGGGGGTACAGGAGCAGTACTTC. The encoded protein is CASSPTQGVQEQYF.

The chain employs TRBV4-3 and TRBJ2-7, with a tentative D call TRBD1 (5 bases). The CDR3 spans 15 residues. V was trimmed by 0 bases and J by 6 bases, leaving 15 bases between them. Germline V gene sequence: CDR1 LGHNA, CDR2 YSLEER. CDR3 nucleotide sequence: TGCGCCAGCAGCCAAGAAGTCAGGGCAGGTGGCGAGCAGTACTTC. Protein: CASSQEVRAGGEQYF.